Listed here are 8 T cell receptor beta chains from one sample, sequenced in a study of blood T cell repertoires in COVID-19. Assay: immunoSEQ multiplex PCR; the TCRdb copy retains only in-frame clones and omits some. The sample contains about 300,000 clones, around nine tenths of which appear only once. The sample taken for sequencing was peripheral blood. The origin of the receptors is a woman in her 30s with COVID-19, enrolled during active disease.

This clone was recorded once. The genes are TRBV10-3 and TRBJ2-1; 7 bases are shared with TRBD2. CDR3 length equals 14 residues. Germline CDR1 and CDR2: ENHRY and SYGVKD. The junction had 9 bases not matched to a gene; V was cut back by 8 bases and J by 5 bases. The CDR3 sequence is CAIGTGTTNNEQFF. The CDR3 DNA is TGTGCCATCGGGACCGGGACTACCAACAATGAGCAGTTCTTC.

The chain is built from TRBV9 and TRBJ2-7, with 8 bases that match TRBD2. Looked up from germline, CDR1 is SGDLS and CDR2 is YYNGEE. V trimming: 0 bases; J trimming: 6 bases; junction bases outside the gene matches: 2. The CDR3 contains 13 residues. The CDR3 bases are TGTGCCAGCAGCGTAGCGGGGGGGTCCGAGCAGTACTTC. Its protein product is CASSVAGGSEQYF. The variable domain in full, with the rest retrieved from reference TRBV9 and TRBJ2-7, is DSGVTQTPKHLITATGQRVTLRCSPRSGDLSVYWYQQSLDQGLQFLIQYYNGEERAKGNILERFSAQQFPDLHSELNLSSLELGDSALYFCASSVAGGSEQYFGPGTRLTVT.

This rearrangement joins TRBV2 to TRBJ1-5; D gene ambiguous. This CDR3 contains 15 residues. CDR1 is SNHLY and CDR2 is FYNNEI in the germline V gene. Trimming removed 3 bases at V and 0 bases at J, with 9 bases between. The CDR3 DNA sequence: TGTGCCAGCAGTGAGGAAAGACATAGCAATCAGCCCCAGCATTTT. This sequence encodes CASSEERHSNQPQHF.

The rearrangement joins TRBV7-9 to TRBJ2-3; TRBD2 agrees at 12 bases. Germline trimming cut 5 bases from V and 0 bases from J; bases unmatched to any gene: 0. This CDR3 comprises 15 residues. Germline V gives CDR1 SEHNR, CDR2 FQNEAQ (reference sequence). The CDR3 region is CASSTSGGSTDTQYF. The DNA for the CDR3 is TGTGCCAGCAGCACTAGCGGGGGGAGCACAGATACGCAGTATTTT. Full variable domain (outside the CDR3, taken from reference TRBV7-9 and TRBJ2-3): DTGVSQNPRHKITKRGQNVTFRCDPISEHNRLYWYRQTLGQGPEFLTYFQNEAQLEKSRLLSDRFSAERPKGSFSTLEIQRTEQGDSAMYLCASSTSGGSTDTQYFGPGTRLTVL.

The CDR3 protein is CASSPGQPEDGYTF. The DNA of the CDR3 is TGTGCCAGCTCACCCGGACAGCCCGAGGATGGCTACACCTTC. This sequence joins TRBV18 and TRBJ1-2; possibly TRBD1 for D (6 bases). Germline values: CDR1 KGHSH, CDR2 LQKENI. Trimming removed 3 bases at V and 6 bases at J, with 14 bases between. This CDR3 is 14 amino acids long.

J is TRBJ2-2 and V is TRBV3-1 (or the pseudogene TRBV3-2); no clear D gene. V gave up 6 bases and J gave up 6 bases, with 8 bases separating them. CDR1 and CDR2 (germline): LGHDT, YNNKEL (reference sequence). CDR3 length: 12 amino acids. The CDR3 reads CASRLEAGELFF. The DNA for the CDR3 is TGTGCCAGCAGACTCGAGGCCGGGGAGCTGTTTTTT.

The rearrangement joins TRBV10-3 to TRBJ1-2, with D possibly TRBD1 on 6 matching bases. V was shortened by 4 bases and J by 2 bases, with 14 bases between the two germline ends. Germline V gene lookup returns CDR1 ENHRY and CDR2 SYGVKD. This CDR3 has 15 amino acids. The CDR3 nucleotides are TGTGCCATCAGTGGAGGGGGAGGGGAGAACTATGGCTACACCTTC. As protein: CAISGGGGENYGYTF.

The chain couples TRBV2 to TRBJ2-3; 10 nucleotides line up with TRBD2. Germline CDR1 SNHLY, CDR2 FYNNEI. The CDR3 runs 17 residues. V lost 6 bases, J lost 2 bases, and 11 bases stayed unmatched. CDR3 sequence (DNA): TGTGCCAGCAGGCACATCAGCAGCGGGGGGGCCACAGATACGCAGTATTTT. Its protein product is CASRHISSGGATDTQYF. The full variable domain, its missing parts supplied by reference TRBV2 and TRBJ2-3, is EPEVTQTPSHQVTQMGQEVILRCVPISNHLYFYWYRQILGQKVEFLVSFYNNEISEKSEIFDDQFSVERPDGSNFTLKIRSTKLEDSAMYFCASRHISSGGATDTQYFGPGTRLTVL.